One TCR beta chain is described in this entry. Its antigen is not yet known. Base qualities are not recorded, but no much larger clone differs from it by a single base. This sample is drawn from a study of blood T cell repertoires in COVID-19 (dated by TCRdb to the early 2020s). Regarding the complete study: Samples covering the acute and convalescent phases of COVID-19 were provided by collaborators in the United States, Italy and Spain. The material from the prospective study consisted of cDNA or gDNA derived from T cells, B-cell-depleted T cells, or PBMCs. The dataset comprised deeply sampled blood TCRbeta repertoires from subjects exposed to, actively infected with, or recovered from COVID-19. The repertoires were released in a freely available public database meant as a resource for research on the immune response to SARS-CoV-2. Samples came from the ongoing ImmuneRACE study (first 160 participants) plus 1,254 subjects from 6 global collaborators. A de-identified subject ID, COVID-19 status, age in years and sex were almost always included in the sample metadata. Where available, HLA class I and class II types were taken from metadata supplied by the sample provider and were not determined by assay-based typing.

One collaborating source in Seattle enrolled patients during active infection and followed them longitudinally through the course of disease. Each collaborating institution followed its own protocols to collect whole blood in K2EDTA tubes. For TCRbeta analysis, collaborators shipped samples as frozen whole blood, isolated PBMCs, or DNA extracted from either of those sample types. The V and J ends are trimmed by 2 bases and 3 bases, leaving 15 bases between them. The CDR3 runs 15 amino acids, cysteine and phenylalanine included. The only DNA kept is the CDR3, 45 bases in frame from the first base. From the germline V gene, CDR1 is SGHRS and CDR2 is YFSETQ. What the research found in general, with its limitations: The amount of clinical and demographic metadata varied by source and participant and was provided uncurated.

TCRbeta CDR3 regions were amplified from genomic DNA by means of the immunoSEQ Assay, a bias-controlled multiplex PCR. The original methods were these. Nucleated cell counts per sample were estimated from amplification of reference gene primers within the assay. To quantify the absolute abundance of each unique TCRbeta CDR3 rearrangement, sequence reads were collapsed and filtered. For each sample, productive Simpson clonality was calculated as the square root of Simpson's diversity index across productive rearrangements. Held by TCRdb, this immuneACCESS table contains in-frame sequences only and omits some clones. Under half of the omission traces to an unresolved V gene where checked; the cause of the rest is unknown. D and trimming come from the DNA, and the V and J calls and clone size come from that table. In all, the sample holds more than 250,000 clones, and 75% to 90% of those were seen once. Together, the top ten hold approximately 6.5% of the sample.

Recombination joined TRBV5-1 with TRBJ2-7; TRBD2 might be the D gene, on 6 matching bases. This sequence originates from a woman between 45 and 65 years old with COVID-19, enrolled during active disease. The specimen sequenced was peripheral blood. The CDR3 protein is CASSFLGLNNYEQYF. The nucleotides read TGCGCCAGCAGCTTCTTAGGACTAAACAACTACGAGCAGTACTTC.